The entry that follows covers one TCR beta chain sequence. Repertoires were generated with immunoSEQ multiplex PCR, while TCRdb's copy carries only in-frame clones and drops some. The repertoire holds fewer than 250,000 clones, with 84% as singletons. This entry belongs to a study of blood T cell repertoires in COVID-19. About the research overall: COVID-19 samples, acute and convalescent, were from the United States, Italy and Spain.

Cohort assignment relied on participant-reported clinical history. The CDR3 consists of 13 residues. Germline loops: CDR1 MGHRA, CDR2 YSYEKL. V was shortened by 2 bases and J by 7 bases, with 6 bases between the two germline ends. Sequencing was performed on PBMCs or T cells enriched from blood (not recorded which). The sequence came from a woman in her twenties or thirties who had been exposed to COVID-19. V and J are TRBV4-1 and TRBJ1-6; D not resolved. The CDR3 DNA reads as TGCGCCAGCAGCCAACACCTAAATTCACCCCTCCACTTT. Protein sequence: CASSQHLNSPLHF.